This T cell receptor beta chain appears in the sequencing data of a study of T cells in Graves' hyperthyroidism and ophthalmopathy. Background on the study: Peripheral blood sampling occurred at initial diagnosis, before any treatment.

Not enrolled were patients with uncontrolled infection, other autoimmune disease, pregnancy or lactation. Authors of the study amplified TCR beta CDR3 regions from RNA transcripts. The study used the HTBI primer set for a first-round RT-PCR of the TCR CDR3. MiXCR, applied by TCRdb to the multiplex PCR reads, yields one record per CDR3 protein. This table holds about 500,000 distinct CDR3 sequences, about 16% found once. A word on this clonotype: What it binds is unknown.

This CDR3 has 14 amino acids. The trim removed 6 bases at V and 4 bases at J, leaving 8 bases unmatched. Germline V CDR1 and CDR2: DFQATT, SNEGSKA (reference sequence). The study's findings and limits: Also found in blood were most expanded thyroid clonotypes above 0.001.

The clonotype comes from a woman aged 25 to 39 with Graves' ophthalmopathy. The J gene is TRBJ1-2, the V gene TRBV20-1; TRBD1 matches at 10 bases. Sample: blood. In nucleotides, the CDR3 is TGCAGTGCGCCAGGACAGGGGGTGAGCTATGGCTACACCTTC. Translation gives CSAPGQGVSYGYTF.